A single sample is the source of the 16 T cell receptor beta chains below, sequenced in a study. TCRdb re-called the reads through MiXCR, storing one row per CDR3 protein. This sample yields about 5,800 distinct CDR3 sequences, of which 9.5% are seen a single time; about 5% belongs to the top ten. What was sequenced was CD4+ T cells from synovial fluid. These receptors all come from a human donor with rheumatoid arthritis.

In the case of this clonotype: A single base is all that separates this from a far larger clone, so a read error is likely. The chain employs TRBV18 and TRBJ2-1, with TRBD2 matching over 9 bases. The V segment lost 6 bases and the J segment 10 bases; nucleotides outside the gene matches: 13. In germline, CDR1 is KGHSH, CDR2 LQKENI. This CDR3 spans 15 amino acids. Here the CDR3 DNA reads TGTGCCAGCTCGCAGAATAGCGGGAGCTCCTACGAGCAGTTCTTC. It is translated as CASSQNSGSSYEQFF.

This clonotype was seen ten or more times. The chain carries TRBV6-2 or TRBV6-3 and TRBJ2-7; D is possibly TRBD1 (6 bases). This CDR3 comprises 15 residues. Trimming removed 6 bases at V and 5 bases at J, with 20 bases between. Per germline, CDR1 MNHEY and CDR2 SVGEGT. The CDR3 DNA is TGTGCCAGCAGCCCACCTCGGGTGGGGGCCCACGAGCAGTACTTC. Protein: CASSPPRVGAHEQYF.

This clonotype came up many times. This chain links TRBV7-8 with TRBJ2-3; 13 bases fit TRBD2. The length of the CDR3 is 19 residues. J lost 2 bases, V lost 3 bases, and 11 bases had no gene match. Germline lookup yields CDR1 SGHVS and CDR2 FQNEAQ. The CDR3 DNA reads TGTGCCAGCAGCTTTCCGCGGACTAGCGGGAGTACGACCACAGATACGCAGTATTTT. Translating gives CASSFPRTSGSTTTDTQYF.

The chain combines TRBV10-2 with TRBJ1-5; weak D call: TRBD1 (6 bases). CDR1 and CDR2 from the germline V gene are WSHSY and SAAADI. V was clipped by 3 bases and J by 2 bases, with 14 bases between them. The CDR3 contains 16 residues. For the CDR3, the DNA is TGCGCCAGCAGTGACCAACAGGGATCGGGCAATCAGCCCCAGCATTTT. As protein: CASSDQQGSGNQPQHF.

In its sample, this clonotype ranks as medium-sized (0.01 to 0.1%). The chain links TRBV3-1 to TRBJ2-2; 10 bases agree with TRBD1. Germline CDR1 is LGHDT and CDR2 is YNNKEL (reference sequence). This CDR3 has 15 residues. V lost 2 bases, J lost 6 bases, and 3 bases stayed unmatched. CDR3 region: CASSQWDRGPGELFF. The CDR3 coding sequence is TGTGCCAGCAGCCAATGGGACAGGGGCCCCGGGGAGCTGTTTTTT.

In its sample, this clonotype is medium-sized. In nucleotides, the CDR3 is TGCAGTGCTAGAGATTTAGGGACTAGCGGGAACTACGAGCAGTACTTC. Translating it yields CSARDLGTSGNYEQYF. The chain links TRBV20-1 to TRBJ2-7, with TRBD2 identical over 13 bases. J was trimmed by 3 bases and V by 0 bases; bases with no gene match: 5. The CDR3 covers 16 residues. The germline V gene encodes CDR1 DFQATT and CDR2 SNEGSKA (reference sequence).

This clonotype is classed as medium-sized. V usage is TRBV5-1 and J usage is TRBJ2-1, with D possibly TRBD2 on 5 matching bases. CDR1 is SGHRS, CDR2 YFSETQ, per germline. The CDR3 extends over 16 amino acids. Deletions cut 1 base from V and 3 bases from J, with 14 bases between. CDR3 DNA sequence: TGCGCCAGCAGCTTGTCGAGCGGTGTGGTCTACAATGAGCAGTTCTTC. Its translation: CASSLSSGVVYNEQFF.

This clonotype rates as medium-sized. The chain employs TRBV7-8 and TRBJ1-3; the D gene is possibly TRBD1 (5 bases). The CDR3 is made up of 13 amino acids. V was pared by 3 bases and J by 4 bases, with 7 bases between. Per the germline V gene, CDR1 is SGHVS and CDR2 is FQNEAQ. As DNA, the CDR3 is TGTGCCAGCAGCTTTGACAGAGGAAACACCATATATTTT. It codes for CASSFDRGNTIYF.

This clonotype is deemed medium-sized (0.01 to 0.1%). The rearrangement uses TRBV20-1 and TRBJ1-1; D not resolved. This CDR3 is built from 13 residues. V lost 0 bases, J lost 0 bases, and 5 bases lay in between. Looked up from germline, CDR1 is DFQATT and CDR2 is SNEGSKA (reference sequence). The CDR3 DNA reads TGCAGTGCTAGAGATCAGATGAACACTGAAGCTTTCTTT. This codes for CSARDQMNTEAFF.

By proportion, this clonotype is medium-sized. The CDR3 loop is CSVGEGPTEAFF. The CDR3 region has the DNA TGCAGCGTTGGTGAGGGACCAACTGAAGCTTTCTTT. The chain recombines TRBV29-1 with TRBJ1-1, with TRBD1 as a possible D gene (5 bases). The CDR3 length is 12 residues. Germline loops: CDR1 SQVTM, CDR2 ANQGSEA. The ends were cut back, 4 bases at V and 5 bases at J, with 11 bases in the middle. The variable domain in full, completed from reference TRBV29-1 and TRBJ1-1, reads SAVISQKPSRDICQRGTSLTIQCQVDSQVTMMFWYRQQPGQSLTLIATANQGSEATYESGFVIDKFPISRPNLTFSTLTVSNMSPEDSSIYLCSVGEGPTEAFFGQGTRLTVV.

As regards this clonotype: One end of the junction does not line up with germline, which may come from a read error. The rearrangement joins TRBV7-7 to TRBJ2-5; D is perhaps TRBD1 or TRBD2 (5 bases each). CDR1 is SSHAT and CDR2 is FNYEAQ in the germline V gene (reference sequence). This CDR3 has 16 amino acids. CDR3 coding DNA: TGTGCTAGCAGCTCATCCCCCGGGACCACGACTGGGGACCAGTACTTC. Residues: CASSSSPGTTTGDQYF. Combining the CDR3 with reference TRBV7-7 and TRBJ2-5 gives the whole variable domain GAGVSQSPRYKVTKRGQDVTLRCDPISSHATLYWYQQALGQGPEFLTYFNYEAQPDKSGLPSDRFSAERPEGSISTLTIQRTEQRDSAMYRCASSSSPGTTTGDQYFGPGTRLLVL.

This clonotype came up many times. The chain couples TRBV18 to TRBJ2-2, with D possibly being TRBD1 or TRBD2 (5 bases each). Between the trimmed V and J ends, which lost 1 base and 6 bases, there was a span of 18 bases. This CDR3 spans 17 amino acids. CDR1 is KGHSH and CDR2 is LQKENI in the germline V gene. CDR3 nucleotides: TGTGCCAGCTCACCACTTCAAATAGCGACGGGGCCCGGGGAGCTGTTTTTT. Amino acid sequence: CASSPLQIATGPGELFF.

The rearrangement links TRBV10-3 to TRBJ1-1; the D gene is possibly TRBD1 (6 bases). With 5 bases removed from V and 8 bases from J, the gap between germline ends came to 15 bases. The germline V gene encodes CDR1 ENHRY and CDR2 SYGVKD. The CDR3 spans 13 residues. CDR3 region: CAISSLDSLEAFF. The CDR3 nucleotides read TGTGCCATCAGTAGTTTGGACAGCCTGGAAGCTTTCTTT.

This clonotype has ten or more counts. The chain is built from TRBV28 and TRBJ1-2; perhaps TRBD1 as D (5 bases). The CDR3 contains 16 residues. V lost 5 bases and J 2 bases, leaving 18 bases between the germline ends. CDR1 and CDR2 (germline): MDHEN, SYDVKM. The CDR3 sequence: CASSPDKGSQNYGYTF. DNA for the CDR3: TGTGCCAGCAGTCCGGATAAGGGGTCTCAAAACTATGGCTACACCTTC.

The CDR3 nucleotides are TGTGCCAGCACTACCGGGACAGGGGGCTACGAGCAGTACTTC. Its translation is CASTTGTGGYEQYF. The chain employs TRBV28 and TRBJ2-7, with 11 bases lining up with TRBD1. CDR3 length equals 14 residues. J was trimmed by 3 bases and V by 7 bases; bases with no gene match: 5. The germline V gene has CDR1 MDHEN and CDR2 SYDVKM.

There are many counts of this clonotype. The rearrangement links TRBV3-1 to TRBJ2-7; D remains unclear. Germline CDR1 LGHDT, CDR2 YNNKEL (reference sequence). The length of the CDR3 is 13 residues. The V end lost 0 bases, the J end lost 7 bases, and 10 bases lay between the germline ends. CDR3 protein: CASSQEWFREQYF. The CDR3 coding sequence is TGTGCCAGCAGCCAAGAATGGTTTCGGGAGCAGTACTTC.